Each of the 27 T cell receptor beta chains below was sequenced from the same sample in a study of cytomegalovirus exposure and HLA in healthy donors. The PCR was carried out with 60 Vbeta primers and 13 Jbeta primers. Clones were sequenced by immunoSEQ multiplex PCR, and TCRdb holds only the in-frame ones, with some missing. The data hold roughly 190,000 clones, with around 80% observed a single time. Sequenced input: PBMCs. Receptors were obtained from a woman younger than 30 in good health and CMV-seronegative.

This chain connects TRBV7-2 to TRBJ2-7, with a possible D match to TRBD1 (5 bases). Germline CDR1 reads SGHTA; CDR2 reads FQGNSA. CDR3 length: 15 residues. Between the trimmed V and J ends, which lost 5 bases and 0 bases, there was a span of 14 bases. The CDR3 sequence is CASSPGAGRSYEQYV. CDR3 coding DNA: TGTGCCAGCAGCCCTGGGGCAGGTCGCTCCTACGAGCAGTACGTC.

The CDR3 loop is CASSQQATYGYTF. As DNA, the CDR3 is TGTGCCAGCAGCCAACAAGCGACTTATGGCTACACCTTC. The rearrangement links TRBV13 to TRBJ1-2; D not resolved. V shed 5 bases and J shed 5 bases, with 12 bases lying between them. CDR3 size: 13 residues. CDR1 and CDR2 from the germline V gene are PRHDT and FYEKMQ (reference sequence).

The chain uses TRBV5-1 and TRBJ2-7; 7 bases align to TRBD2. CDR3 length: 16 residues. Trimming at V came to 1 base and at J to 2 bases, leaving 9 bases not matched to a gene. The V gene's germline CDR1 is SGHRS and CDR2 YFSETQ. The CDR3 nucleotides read TGCGCCAGCAGCTTGTGGACTAGGGGTCCCCCCTACGAGCAGTACTTC. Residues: CASSLWTRGPPYEQYF.

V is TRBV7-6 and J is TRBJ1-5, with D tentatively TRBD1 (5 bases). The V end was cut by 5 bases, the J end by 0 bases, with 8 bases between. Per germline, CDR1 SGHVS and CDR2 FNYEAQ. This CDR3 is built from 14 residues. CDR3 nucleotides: TGTGCCAGCAGCACCGACAGTAGCAATCAGCCCCAGCATTTT. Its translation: CASSTDSSNQPQHF.

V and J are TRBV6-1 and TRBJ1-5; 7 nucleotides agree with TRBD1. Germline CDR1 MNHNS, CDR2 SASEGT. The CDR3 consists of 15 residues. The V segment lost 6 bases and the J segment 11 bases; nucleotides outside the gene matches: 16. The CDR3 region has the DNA TGTGCCAGCAGGGAATTAGTAGGGGGCTTCTCGGCCCAGCATTTT. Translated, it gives CASRELVGGFSAQHF.

CDR3 bases: TGTGCCAGCTCACCACGGCAGGTGATTAATGAAAAACTGTTTTTT. This translates into CASSPRQVINEKLFF. V is TRBV18 and J is TRBJ1-4; no clear D gene. This CDR3 comprises 15 residues. V shed 1 base and J shed 4 bases, with 10 bases lying between them. Germline V gene data show CDR1 as KGHSH and CDR2 as LQKENI.

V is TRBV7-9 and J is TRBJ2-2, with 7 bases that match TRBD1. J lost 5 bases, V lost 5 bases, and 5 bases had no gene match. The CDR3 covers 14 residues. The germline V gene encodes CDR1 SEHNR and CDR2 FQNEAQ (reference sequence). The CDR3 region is CASSTLTGTGELFF. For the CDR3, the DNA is TGTGCCAGCAGCACCCTGACAGGGACCGGGGAGCTGTTTTTT.

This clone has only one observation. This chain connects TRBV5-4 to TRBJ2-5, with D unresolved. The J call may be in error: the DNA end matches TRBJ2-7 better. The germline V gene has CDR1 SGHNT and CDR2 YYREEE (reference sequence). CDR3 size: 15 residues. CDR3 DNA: TGTGCCAGCAGCTTGGACCCGGAAACAGATTACGAGCAGTACTTC. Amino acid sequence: CASSLDPETDYEQYF.

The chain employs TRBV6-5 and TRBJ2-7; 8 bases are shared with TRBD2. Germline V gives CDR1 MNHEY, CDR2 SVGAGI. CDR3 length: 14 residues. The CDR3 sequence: CAGSPAREGSEQYV. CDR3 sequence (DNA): TGTGCCGGCAGTCCTGCACGGGAGGGCAGCGAGCAGTACGTC.

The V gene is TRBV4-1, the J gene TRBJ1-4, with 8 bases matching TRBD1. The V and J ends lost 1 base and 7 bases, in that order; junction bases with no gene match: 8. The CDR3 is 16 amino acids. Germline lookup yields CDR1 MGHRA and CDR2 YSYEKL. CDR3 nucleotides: TGCGCCAGCAGCCAAGTCGCCGGACAGGGTGTTGAAAAACTGTTTTTT. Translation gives CASSQVAGQGVEKLFF.

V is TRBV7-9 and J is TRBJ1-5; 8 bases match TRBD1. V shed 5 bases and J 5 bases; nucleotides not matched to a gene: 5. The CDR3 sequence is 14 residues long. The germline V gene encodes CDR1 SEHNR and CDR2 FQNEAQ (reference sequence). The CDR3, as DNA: TGTGCCAGCAGCCCAGGGGGCACATATCAGCCCCAGCATTTT. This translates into CASSPGGTYQPQHF.

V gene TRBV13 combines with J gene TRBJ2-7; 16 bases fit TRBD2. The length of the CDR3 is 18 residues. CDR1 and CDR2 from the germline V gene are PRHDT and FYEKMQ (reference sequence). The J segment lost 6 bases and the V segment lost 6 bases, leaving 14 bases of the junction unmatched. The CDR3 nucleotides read TGTGCCAGCAGTTTCGGGACTAGCGGGAGGGACCGGCGGTCCGAGCAGTACTTC. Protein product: CASSFGTSGRDRRSEQYF.

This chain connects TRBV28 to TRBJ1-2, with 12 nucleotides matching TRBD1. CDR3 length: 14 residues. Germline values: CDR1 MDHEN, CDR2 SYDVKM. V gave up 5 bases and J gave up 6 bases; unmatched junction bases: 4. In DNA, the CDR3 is TGTGCCAGCAGTCCCGGGACAGGGGGCAATGGCTACACCTTC. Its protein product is CASSPGTGGNGYTF.

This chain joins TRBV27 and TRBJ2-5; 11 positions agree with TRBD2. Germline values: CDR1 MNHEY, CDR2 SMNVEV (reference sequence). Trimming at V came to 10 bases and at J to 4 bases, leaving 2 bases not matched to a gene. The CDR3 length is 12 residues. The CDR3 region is CATGLAGETQYF. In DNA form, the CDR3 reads TGTGCCACTGGACTAGCGGGAGAGACCCAGTACTTC.

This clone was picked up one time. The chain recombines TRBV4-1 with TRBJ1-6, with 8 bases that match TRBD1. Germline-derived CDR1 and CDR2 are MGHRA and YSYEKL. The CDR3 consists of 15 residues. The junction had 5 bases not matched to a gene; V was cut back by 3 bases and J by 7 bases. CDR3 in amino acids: CASSQWQGANSPLHF. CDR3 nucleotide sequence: TGCGCCAGCAGCCAGTGGCAGGGGGCGAATTCACCCCTCCACTTT.

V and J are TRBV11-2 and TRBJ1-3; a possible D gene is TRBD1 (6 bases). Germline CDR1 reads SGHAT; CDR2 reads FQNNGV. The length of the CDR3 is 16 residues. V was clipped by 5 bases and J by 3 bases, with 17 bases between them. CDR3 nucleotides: TGTGCCAGCAGCCCCGACAGGCGATTAGATGGAAACACCATATATTTT. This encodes CASSPDRRLDGNTIYF. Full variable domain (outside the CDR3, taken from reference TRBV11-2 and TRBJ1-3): EAGVAQSPRYKIIEKRQSVAFWCNPISGHATLYWYQQILGQGPKLLIQFQNNGVVDDSQLPKDRFSAERLKGVDSTLKIQPAKLEDSAVYLCASSPDRRLDGNTIYFGEGSWLTVV.

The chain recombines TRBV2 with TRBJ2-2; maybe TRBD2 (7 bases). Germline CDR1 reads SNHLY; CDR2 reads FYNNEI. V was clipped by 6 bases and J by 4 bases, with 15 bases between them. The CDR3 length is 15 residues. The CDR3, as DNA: TGTGCCAGCAGCGTTTACAGGGAGGGCACCGGGGAGCTGTTTTTT. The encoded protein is CASSVYREGTGELFF.

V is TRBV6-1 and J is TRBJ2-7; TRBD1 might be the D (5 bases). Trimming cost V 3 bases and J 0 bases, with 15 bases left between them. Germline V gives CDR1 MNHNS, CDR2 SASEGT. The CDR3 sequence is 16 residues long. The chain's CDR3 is CASSDTGYSRSYEQYV. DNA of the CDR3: TGTGCCAGCAGTGACACAGGTTACTCTCGCTCCTACGAGCAGTACGTC.

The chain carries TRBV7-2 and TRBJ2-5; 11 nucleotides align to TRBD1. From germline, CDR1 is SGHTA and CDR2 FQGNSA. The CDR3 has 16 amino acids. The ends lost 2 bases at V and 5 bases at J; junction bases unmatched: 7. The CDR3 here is CASSLRTGGSRETQYF. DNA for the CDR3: TGTGCCAGCAGCTTACGGACAGGGGGCTCTCGGGAGACCCAGTACTTC.

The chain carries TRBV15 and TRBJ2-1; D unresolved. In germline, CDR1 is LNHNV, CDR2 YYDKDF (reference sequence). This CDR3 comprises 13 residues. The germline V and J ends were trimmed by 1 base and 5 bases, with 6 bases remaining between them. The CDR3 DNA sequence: TGTGCCACCAGCAGAGGGCCCGACAATGAGCAGTTCTTC. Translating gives CATSRGPDNEQFF.

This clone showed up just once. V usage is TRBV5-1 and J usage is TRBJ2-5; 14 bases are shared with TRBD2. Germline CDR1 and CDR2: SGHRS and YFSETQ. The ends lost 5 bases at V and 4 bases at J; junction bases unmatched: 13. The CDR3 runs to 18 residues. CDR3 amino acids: CASSHIGTSGSFRETQYF. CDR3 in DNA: TGCGCCAGCAGTCACATCGGGACTAGCGGGAGTTTCAGAGAGACCCAGTACTTC. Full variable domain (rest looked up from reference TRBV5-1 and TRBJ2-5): KAGVTQTPRYLIKTRGQQVTLSCSPISGHRSVSWYQQTPGQGLQFLFEYFSETQRNKGNFPGRFSGRQFSNSRSEMNVSTLELGDSALYLCASSHIGTSGSFRETQYFGPGTRLLVL.

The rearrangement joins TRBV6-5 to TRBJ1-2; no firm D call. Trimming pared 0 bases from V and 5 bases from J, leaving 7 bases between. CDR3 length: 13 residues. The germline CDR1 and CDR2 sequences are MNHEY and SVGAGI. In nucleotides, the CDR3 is TGTGCCAGCAGTTACTCCGACGGGTATGGCTACACCTTC. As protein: CASSYSDGYGYTF.

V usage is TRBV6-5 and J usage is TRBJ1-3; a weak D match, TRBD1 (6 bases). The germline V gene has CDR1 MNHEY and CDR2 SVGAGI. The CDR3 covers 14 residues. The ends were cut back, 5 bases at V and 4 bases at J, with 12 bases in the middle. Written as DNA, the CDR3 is TGTGCCAGCAGTGGACAGTCTTCAGGAAACACCATATATTTT. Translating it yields CASSGQSSGNTIYF.

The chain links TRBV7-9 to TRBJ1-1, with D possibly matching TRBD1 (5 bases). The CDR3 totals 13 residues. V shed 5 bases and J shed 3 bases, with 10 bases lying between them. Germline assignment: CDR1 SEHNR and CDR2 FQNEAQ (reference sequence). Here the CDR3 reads CASSTVGDTEAFF. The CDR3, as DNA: TGTGCCAGCAGCACGGTAGGGGACACTGAAGCTTTCTTT.

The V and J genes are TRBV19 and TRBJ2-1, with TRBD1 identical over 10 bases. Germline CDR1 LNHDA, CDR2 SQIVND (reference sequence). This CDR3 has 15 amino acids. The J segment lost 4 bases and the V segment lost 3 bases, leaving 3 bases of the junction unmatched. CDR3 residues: CASSMDRGVYNEQFF. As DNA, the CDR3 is TGTGCCAGTAGTATGGACAGGGGGGTTTACAATGAGCAGTTCTTC.

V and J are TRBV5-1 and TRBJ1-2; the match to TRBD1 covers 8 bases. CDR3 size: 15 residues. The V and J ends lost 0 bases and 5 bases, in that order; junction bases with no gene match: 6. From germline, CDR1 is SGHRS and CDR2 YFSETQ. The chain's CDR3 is CASSLGRTGFYGYTF. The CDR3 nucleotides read TGCGCCAGCAGCTTGGGCCGGACAGGGTTTTATGGCTACACCTTC.

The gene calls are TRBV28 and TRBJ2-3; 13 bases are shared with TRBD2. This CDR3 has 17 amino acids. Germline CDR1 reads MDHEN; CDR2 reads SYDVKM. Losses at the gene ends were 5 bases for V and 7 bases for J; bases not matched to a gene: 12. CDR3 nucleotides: TGTGCCAGCAGTCTCCCGGGACTAGCGGGGCCGCCCTATACGCAGTATTTT. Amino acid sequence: CASSLPGLAGPPYTQYF.